This T cell receptor beta chain was sequenced in a study of cytomegalovirus exposure and HLA in healthy donors. Study as a whole: Across 300 to 400 genotyped donors, 81% landed in the Caucasian-associated ancestry cluster.

PCR amplification relied on 60 Vbeta primers (plus 13 Jbeta primers). Data came from immunoSEQ multiplex PCR; TCRdb stores just in-frame clones and leaves some out. This sample has around 80,000 clones, with less than 80% found just once. This clone was observed a handful of times. The sequence was obtained from a middle-aged man in good health and CMV-seropositive. The sample was PBMCs.

CDR3 sequence (DNA): TGTGCCAGCAGCCAAGGGACAGGGGATTTGGTATACGAGCAGTACTTC. Translated: CASSQGTGDLVYEQYF. J is TRBJ2-7 and V is TRBV7-6; 10 bases are shared with TRBD1. Germline CDR1 and CDR2: SGHVS and FNYEAQ. The CDR3 contains 16 residues. The J segment lost 4 bases and the V segment lost 5 bases, leaving 11 bases of the junction unmatched. Based on the CDR3 plus reference TRBV7-6 and TRBJ2-7, the full variable domain is GAGVSQSPRYKVTKRGQDVALRCDPISGHVSLYWYRQALGQGPEFLTYFNYEAQQDKSGLPNDRFSAERPEGSISTLTIQRTEQRDSAMYRCASSQGTGDLVYEQYFGPGTRLTVT.